Below, 25 T cell receptor beta chains from the same sample are listed, as sequenced in a study of cytomegalovirus exposure and HLA in healthy donors. The PCR used 60 Vbeta and 13 Jbeta primers. TCRdb's table, derived via immunoSEQ multiplex PCR, lists solely in-frame clones and lacks some. The repertoire holds roughly 190,000 clones, with around 83% as singletons. The sequenced material came from PBMCs. The source is a woman in her fifties or sixties in good health and CMV-seropositive.

This clone was seen a single time. The CDR3 here is CASSLGRGQRYTF. The CDR3 coding sequence is TGTGCCAGCAGTTTGGGCAGGGGGCAGCGCTACACCTTC. The V and J genes are TRBV27 and TRBJ1-2; TRBD1 matches 8 bases. The CDR3 runs 13 residues. Trimming removed 3 bases from V and 9 bases from J; junction bases left unmatched: 6. Germline V gives CDR1 MNHEY, CDR2 SMNVEV (reference sequence).

V and J are TRBV28 and TRBJ1-1; D unclear. The CDR3 covers 13 residues. V was pared by 6 bases and J by 4 bases, with 12 bases between. Per germline, CDR1 MDHEN and CDR2 SYDVKM. The DNA for the CDR3 is TGTGCCAGCAGCTATCCTTCCGGCACTGAAGCTTTCTTT. It specifies CASSYPSGTEAFF.

The chain joins TRBV7-2 to TRBJ2-7; no clear D. Germline lookup yields CDR1 SGHTA and CDR2 FQGNSA. Trimming left V 5 bases short and J 1 base short, with 3 bases between. The CDR3 is made up of 11 amino acids. The DNA of the CDR3 is TGTGCCAGCAGCCGGTCCTACGAGCAGTACTTC. It translates to CASSRSYEQYF. Supplemented by reference TRBV7-2 and TRBJ2-7, the full variable domain reads GAGVSQSPSNKVTEKGKDVELRCDPISGHTALYWYRQSLGQGLEFLIYFQGNSAPDKSGLPSDRFSAERTGGSVSTLTIQRTQQEDSAVYLCASSRSYEQYFGPGTRLTVT.

The V and J genes are TRBV2 and TRBJ2-2; no reliable D call. CDR3 size: 13 residues. V lost 4 bases and J lost 1, with 4 bases in between. Germline V gives CDR1 SNHLY, CDR2 FYNNEI. The CDR3 is CASSGGNTGELFF. CDR3 DNA sequence: TGTGCCAGCAGTGGAGGGAACACCGGGGAGCTGTTTTTT.

This chain connects TRBV6-5 to TRBJ1-5; D not resolved. Germline CDR1 is MNHEY and CDR2 is SVGAGI. Trimming pared 3 bases from V and 6 bases from J, leaving 9 bases between. This CDR3 comprises 13 residues. In DNA, the CDR3 is TGTGCCAGCAGTTATCAGGTCGGTCAGCCCCAGCATTTT. Protein sequence: CASSYQVGQPQHF.

V gene TRBV19 combines with J gene TRBJ1-2; D remains unclear. With 6 bases removed from V and 6 bases from J, the gap between germline ends came to 29 bases. CDR3 size: 18 residues. Germline lookup yields CDR1 LNHDA and CDR2 SQIVND (reference sequence). The DNA for the CDR3 is TGTGCCAGTAGACACTTGAGAGGCTCGGTCGCCACCGTAGATGGCTACACCTTC. Its translation is CASRHLRGSVATVDGYTF.

The J gene is TRBJ2-5, the V gene TRBV27; 15 bases are shared with TRBD2. Losses at the gene ends were 5 bases for V and 5 bases for J; bases not matched to a gene: 9. Germline CDR1 MNHEY, CDR2 SMNVEV (reference sequence). The CDR3 is 17 residues long. The CDR3 protein is CASSPWTSGGALETQYF. CDR3 DNA: TGTGCCAGCAGTCCGTGGACTAGCGGGGGGGCCTTGGAGACCCAGTACTTC.

The chain combines TRBV19 with TRBJ1-3; 9 bases are shared with TRBD1. This CDR3 has 16 residues. In germline, CDR1 is LNHDA, CDR2 SQIVND (reference sequence). Trimming removed 6 bases from V and 8 bases from J; junction bases left unmatched: 14. The CDR3 DNA sequence: TGTGCCAGTAGGCACCCTTCCGGAGACAGGGGGGACACCATATATTTT. It yields the protein CASRHPSGDRGDTIYF.

The chain carries TRBV7-2 and TRBJ2-7, with a weak D call TRBD1 (6 bases). The CDR3 is made up of 13 amino acids. CDR1 and CDR2 from the germline V gene are SGHTA and FQGNSA. The ends were cut back, 2 bases at V and 3 bases at J, with 8 bases in the middle. CDR3 region: CASSLLQGYEQYF. The CDR3 DNA reads TGTGCCAGCAGCTTATTACAGGGCTACGAGCAGTACTTC.

This clone showed up just once. The chain links TRBV2 to TRBJ2-2; 10 nucleotides align to TRBD2. The germline V gene encodes CDR1 SNHLY and CDR2 FYNNEI. With V trimmed by 7 bases and J by 8 bases, 7 bases remained unmatched. The CDR3 loop spans 14 amino acids. CDR3 sequence reads: CASISTTSGGELFF. The CDR3 nucleotides read TGTGCCAGCATTTCGACGACTAGCGGGGGGGAGCTGTTTTTT.

Worth noting for this clone: Other DNA sequences within the sample encode an identical CDR3. The chain links TRBV27 to TRBJ1-4; D possibly corresponds to TRBD1 (5 bases). Trimming left V 2 bases short and J 3 bases short, with 7 bases between. CDR3 length: 14 amino acids. Germline CDR1 MNHEY, CDR2 SMNVEV (reference sequence). In DNA, the CDR3 is TGTGCCAGCAGTTTACAGGGATCTAATGAAAAACTGTTTTTT. Translation: CASSLQGSNEKLFF.

J is TRBJ1-4 and V is TRBV18; D is undetermined. Between the trimmed V and J ends, which lost 0 bases and 0 bases, there was a span of 14 bases. Looked up from germline, CDR1 is KGHSH and CDR2 is LQKENI. The CDR3 length is 18 residues. In DNA form, the CDR3 reads TGTGCCAGCTCACCACCGTTCGGGAGAGGAGCAACTAATGAAAAACTGTTTTTT. It specifies CASSPPFGRGATNEKLFF.

This sequence joins TRBV15 and TRBJ1-2; weak D call: TRBD1 (5 bases). Germline CDR1 reads LNHNV; CDR2 reads YYDKDF (reference sequence). Between the trimmed V and J ends, which lost 8 bases and 4 bases, there was a span of 14 bases. This CDR3 comprises 13 residues. CDR3 protein: CATGKTDFYGYTF. The CDR3 nucleotides are TGTGCCACCGGAAAGACAGATTTCTATGGCTACACCTTC. Filled out from reference TRBV15 and TRBJ1-2, the complete variable domain reads DAMVIQNPRYQVTQFGKPVTLSCSQTLNHNVMYWYQQKSSQAPKLLFHYYDKDFNNEADTPDNFQSRRPNTSFCFLDIRSPGLGDTAMYLCATGKTDFYGYTFGSGTRLTVV.

This clone was seen a few times. The gene calls are TRBV28 and TRBJ1-1, with TRBD1 as a possible D gene (6 bases). Trimming took 10 bases from V and 1 from J, leaving 13 bases between them. From germline, CDR1 is MDHEN and CDR2 SYDVKM. This CDR3 contains 13 residues. CDR3 residues: CATKTGQNTEAFF. In DNA, the CDR3 is TGTGCCACCAAGACAGGACAGAACACTGAAGCTTTCTTT.

V gene TRBV9 combines with J gene TRBJ1-5; 7 bases line up with TRBD1. The CDR3 runs to 14 residues. V was clipped by 0 bases and J by 7 bases; unmatched bases: 4. CDR1 is SGDLS, CDR2 YYNGEE, per germline. CDR3 sequence reads: CASSVGGGSQPQHF. CDR3 coding DNA: TGTGCCAGCAGCGTAGGAGGGGGCAGCCAGCCCCAGCATTTT.

This clone was seen a single time. The J gene is TRBJ1-1, the V gene TRBV6-5; D may be TRBD1 (6 bases). From germline, CDR1 is MNHEY and CDR2 SVGAGI. Trimming took off 7 bases at V and 4 bases at J, with 16 bases between the two ends. This CDR3 spans 14 amino acids. CDR3 nucleotides: TGTGCCAGCACCCAAGCAGGGGCGGGCACTGAAGCTTTCTTT. This codes for CASTQAGAGTEAFF.

The chain is built from TRBV7-8 and TRBJ1-3, with 7 bases matching TRBD1. Per germline, CDR1 SGHVS and CDR2 FQNEAQ. V shed 5 bases, J shed 0 bases, and the junction held 10 bases outside the gene matches. This CDR3 has 17 residues. For the CDR3, the DNA is TGTGCCAGCAGCAAGCGGACAGGATTGAGCTCTGGAAACACCATATATTTT. This encodes CASSKRTGLSSGNTIYF.

The rearrangement joins TRBV19 to TRBJ1-2; no firm D call. The CDR3 is 12 amino acids. CDR1 and CDR2 (germline): LNHDA, SQIVND (reference sequence). V lost 8 bases, J lost 2 bases, and 9 bases lay in between. CDR3 protein: CASGGLNYGYTF. The CDR3 DNA follows: TGTGCCAGTGGAGGGTTAAACTATGGCTACACCTTC.

V usage is TRBV10-3 and J usage is TRBJ2-5; 7 bases line up with TRBD1. The J call could be wrong; TRBJ2-7 is a better fit for the DNA end. This CDR3 is built from 12 residues. The germline CDR1 and CDR2 sequences are ENHRY and SYGVKD. The CDR3 reads CAIRTGQYEQYF. As DNA, the CDR3 is TGTGCCATCAGGACAGGGCAATACGAGCAGTACTTC.

The chain carries TRBV5-1 and TRBJ2-4, with D possibly TRBD2 on 5 matching bases. The CDR3 length is 13 residues. In germline, CDR1 is SGHRS, CDR2 YFSETQ. Trimming stripped 2 bases from V and 8 bases from J, with 11 bases between. CDR3 residues: CASSLPGEDIQYF. The DNA for the CDR3 is TGCGCCAGCAGCTTACCCGGGGAAGACATTCAGTACTTC.

The chain recombines TRBV13 with TRBJ2-3, with TRBD2 matching 7 bases. Germline loops: CDR1 PRHDT, CDR2 FYEKMQ (reference sequence). V gave up 5 bases and J gave up 7 bases; unmatched junction bases: 9. This CDR3 contains 14 residues. CDR3 sequence reads: CASSGRAGLNTQYF. DNA for the CDR3: TGTGCCAGCAGCGGGAGAGCGGGACTAAATACGCAGTATTTT.

This clone occurred once. This rearrangement joins TRBV30 to TRBJ1-2, with unresolved D. Germline values: CDR1 GTSNPN, CDR2 SVGIG (reference sequence). The V end lost 0 bases, the J end lost 7 bases, and 9 bases lay between the germline ends. The CDR3 totals 12 residues. The chain's CDR3 is CAWSVSGPGYTF. The CDR3 nucleotides read TGTGCCTGGAGTGTATCGGGTCCTGGCTACACCTTC.

V and J are TRBV6-6 and TRBJ1-2, with D possibly matching TRBD1 (5 bases). The V end was cut by 1 base, the J end by 6 bases, with 15 bases between. Germline assignment: CDR1 MNHNY and CDR2 SVGAGI (reference sequence). The CDR3 covers 15 residues. The CDR3 sequence: CASSYFGRVDDGYTF. DNA for the CDR3: TGTGCCAGCAGTTACTTCGGCAGGGTGGATGATGGCTACACCTTC.

This clone was seen more than once but under ten times. The DNA for the CDR3 is TGTGCCAGCAGCTCCCAGGGACAGGCGGAGGAGACCCAGTACTTC. As protein: CASSSQGQAEETQYF. V is TRBV7-2 and J is TRBJ2-5, with 8 positions matching TRBD1. Losses at the gene ends were 4 bases for V and 5 bases for J; bases not matched to a gene: 9. Germline CDR1 and CDR2: SGHTA and FQGNSA. The CDR3 has 15 amino acids. The variable domain in full, completed from reference TRBV7-2 and TRBJ2-5, reads GAGVSQSPSNKVTEKGKDVELRCDPISGHTALYWYRQSLGQGLEFLIYFQGNSAPDKSGLPSDRFSAERTGGSVSTLTIQRTQQEDSAVYLCASSSQGQAEETQYFGPGTRLLVL.

This chain links TRBV19 with TRBJ1-4; 7 positions agree with TRBD1. This CDR3 has 16 amino acids. V shed 5 bases and J 0 bases; nucleotides not matched to a gene: 6. The germline V gene has CDR1 LNHDA and CDR2 SQIVND (reference sequence). The CDR3 protein is CASSERQGATNEKLFF. CDR3 in DNA: TGTGCCAGTAGTGAGCGACAGGGCGCAACTAATGAAAAACTGTTTTTT.